A selection of T cell receptor beta chains follows, all from one sample in a study of blood T cells in healthy people across ages. TCRdb redid the calling of the 5' RACE reads with MiXCR, one entry per CDR3 protein. Seen here are about 1.4 million distinct CDR3 sequences, approximately 60% observed once, and the top ten hold roughly 7%. Sequenced input: blood. The receptors were sampled from a man aged 18 to 29 in good health. The CDR3 runs from the conserved cysteine through the conserved F or W. D genes are given only for firm matches. A clone size is listed for some rows: how often the clone was seen (once, few, many), or a class if it is expanded.

size,J,V,D,DNA,CDR3
once,TRBJ2-7,TRBV7-9,NA,TGTGCCAGCAGCTTTGGGGGGCCTCAAAGCTCCTACGAGCAGTACTTC,CASSFGGPQSSYEQYF
NA,TRBJ2-6,TRBV4-3,NA,TGCGCCAGCAGCCAAGGGAGCGGCCCCTCTGGGGCCAACGTCCTGACTTTC,CASSQGSGPSGANVLTF
NA,TRBJ1-1,TRBV29-1,NA,TGCAGCGTTGGACCGCCCCGAGGGACTGAAGCTTTCTTT,CSVGPPRGTEAFF
NA,TRBJ2-5,TRBV3-1,NA,TGTGCCAGCAGCCAAGCGGGCGAGACCCAGTACTTC,CASSQAGETQYF
once,TRBJ2-7,TRBV4-2,NA,TGTGCCAGCAGCCAAGATACCTGGAACTACGAGCAGTACTTC,CASSQDTWNYEQYF
NA,TRBJ1-2,TRBV6-6,TRBD1,TGTGCCAGCAGTTACACGGCAGGGGGGCGCTATGGCTACACCTTC,CASSYTAGGRYGYTF
NA,TRBJ2-4,TRBV7-9,NA,TGTGCCAGCAGTCCTACCGGGACACTCCACCTAGCCAAAAACATTCAGTACTTC,CASSPTGTLHLAKNIQYF
NA,TRBJ2-5,TRBV10-1,NA,TGCGCCAGCAGTTACGGAGGATGGGAGACCCAGTACTTC,CASSYGGWETQYF
NA,TRBJ2-3,TRBV18,NA,TGTGCCAGCTTCGCGGGAGATACGCAGTATTTT,CASFAGDTQYF
NA,TRBJ2-4,TRBV20-1,NA,TGCAGTGCCGAGGGGGACGGACTTCTAGCCAAAAACATTCAGTACTTC,CSAEGDGLLAKNIQYF
once,TRBJ2-3,TRBV6-2/TRBV6-3,NA,TGTGCCAGCAGTTCAATACAGGGCCCAGATACGCAGTATTTT,CASSSIQGPDTQYF
NA,TRBJ2-1,TRBV3-1,TRBD2,TGTGCCAGCAGCCAACGGACCCTCCTAGCGGACTCCTACAATGAGCAGTTCTTC,CASSQRTLLADSYNEQFF
NA,TRBJ2-3,TRBV9,TRBD2,TGTGCCAGCAGCTCGAGCGGGGGGCTCACAGATACGCAGTATTTT,CASSSSGGLTDTQYF
few,TRBJ2-4,TRBV20-1,NA,TGCAGCGGTGGCCCGCTAGCCAAAAACATTCAGTACTTC,CSGGPLAKNIQYF
NA,TRBJ2-5,TRBV28,NA,TGTGCCAGCAGTCCCGAACGGGGAGAGACCCAGTACTTC,CASSPERGETQYF
NA,TRBJ2-3,TRBV6-2/TRBV6-3,TRBD2,TGTGCCAGCAGTCGACCCACTCGGACTAGCGGGGCTAGCACAGATACGCAGTATTTT,CASSRPTRTSGASTDTQYF
NA,TRBJ2-5,TRBV5-1,NA,TGCGCCAGCAGCTCCATGACGGACAAAGAGACCCAGTACTTC,CASSSMTDKETQYF
few,TRBJ2-7,TRBV25-1,NA,TGTGCCAGCAGTGGGACAAACGGATACGAGCAGTACTTC,CASSGTNGYEQYF
once,TRBJ2-7,TRBV11-2,NA,TGTGCCAGCAGCTCCAGAGTCAATGAGCAGTACTTC,CASSSRVNEQYF
NA,TRBJ1-2,TRBV10-3,NA,TGTGCCATCAGTGAGTCTGGGCAGAGTTATGGCTACACCTTC,CAISESGQSYGYTF
NA,TRBJ2-7,TRBV24-1,NA,TGTGCCACCAGTGTAACTGCGGCTGGCGAGCAGTACTTC,CATSVTAAGEQYF
few,TRBJ2-7,TRBV9,NA,TGTGCCAGCAGCGTAGGACAGGTTGGCGAGCAGTACTTC,CASSVGQVGEQYF
few,TRBJ2-3,TRBV5-1,TRBD2,TGCGCCACCGGACTAGCGGGGGGGGCCCTCACAGATACGCAGTATTTT,CATGLAGGALTDTQYF
NA,TRBJ2-5,TRBV6-6,TRBD1,TGTGCCAGCAGTTACTCAAACAGGGGGCAAGAGACCCAGTACTTC,CASSYSNRGQETQYF
NA,TRBJ2-1,TRBV7-2,TRBD2,TGTGCCAGCAGCTTAACGAGATTAGCGGGGGACTTTTTGTTCTTC,CASSLTRLAGDFLFF
NA,TRBJ1-2,TRBV12-3/TRBV12-4,NA,TGTGCCAGCAGTGATGGGGGAGTTGGCGGCTACACCTTC,CASSDGGVGGYTF
NA,TRBJ1-2,TRBV29-1,NA,TGCAGCGTTGTGTCCCGCGCGGGGGCGGATGGCTACACCTTC,CSVVSRAGADGYTF
NA,TRBJ1-5,TRBV27,NA,TGTGCCAGCGCTAAACTTAGAAGCAATCAGCCCCAGCATTTT,CASAKLRSNQPQHF
few,TRBJ2-3,TRBV12-3/TRBV12-4,NA,TGTGCCAGCAATGACTTTAGCCTCCTCACAGATACGCAGTATTTT,CASNDFSLLTDTQYF
NA,TRBJ2-6,TRBV20-1,TRBD2,TGCAGTGCTCCGGCGGGGGGATCTGGGGCCAACGTCCTGACTTTC,CSAPAGGSGANVLTF
few,TRBJ1-4,TRBV29-1,NA,TGCAGCGTTGAATGGGGTGAAAAACTGTTTTTT,CSVEWGEKLFF
NA,TRBJ2-7,TRBV7-2,NA,TGTGCCAGCAGCTTAAGGGGAAGAGAATTGGCCCAGTACTTC,CASSLRGRELAQYF
NA,TRBJ1-5,TRBV20-1,NA,TGCAGTGCTAGAAAGGGTGATCAGCCCCAGCATTTT,CSARKGDQPQHF
NA,TRBJ2-4,TRBV4-2,NA,TGTGCCAGCAGCCAAGATATTTGGCTAGATGGGAGTTCGTACTTC,CASSQDIWLDGSSYF
NA,TRBJ1-1,TRBV29-1,NA,TGCAGCACTTCCGACCAGGGAGCTTTCTTT,CSTSDQGAFF
NA,TRBJ2-5,TRBV20-1,NA,TGCAGTGCCATAGGGGAGCAAGAGACCCAGTACTTC,CSAIGEQETQYF
NA,TRBJ2-1,TRBV5-6,TRBD2,TGTGCCAGCAGCTTGGGGGGGGGAGAGGGTAATGAGCAGTTCTTC,CASSLGGGEGNEQFF
NA,TRBJ1-1,TRBV29-1,NA,TGCAGCGTTGATAAGGGTGTTCCTGAAGCTTTCTTT,CSVDKGVPEAFF
NA,TRBJ2-7,TRBV12-3/TRBV12-4,TRBD2,TGTGCCAGCAGGGCTAGCGGGGCCCCCTACGAGCAGTACTTC,CASRASGAPYEQYF